These 18 T cell receptor beta chains were all obtained from the same sample, sequenced in a study of blood T cell repertoires in COVID-19. Method: immunoSEQ multiplex PCR; TCRdb's copy keeps in-frame clones and lacks some. The sample carries 150,000 to 200,000 clones, 82% recorded once. The sample taken for sequencing was peripheral blood. The receptors shown here come from a woman aged 40 to 50 with COVID-19, enrolled during active disease.

The sample holds a few counts of this clone. This chain joins TRBV5-1 and TRBJ1-5, with a weak D call TRBD1 (5 bases). The CDR3 runs to 15 residues. Germline V lookup: CDR1 SGHRS, CDR2 YFSETQ. V lost 0 bases, J lost 0 bases, and 7 bases lay in between. CDR3 loop: CASSLADSSNQPQHF. In nucleotides, the CDR3 is TGCGCCAGCAGCTTGGCAGACAGTAGCAATCAGCCCCAGCATTTT.

The V and J genes are TRBV19 and TRBJ1-5; 7 bases match TRBD1. Trimming at V came to 4 bases and at J to 4 bases, leaving 7 bases not matched to a gene. There are 15 residues in the CDR3. CDR1 LNHDA and CDR2 SQIVND come from the germline V gene (reference sequence). Here the CDR3 reads CASSTDRVGNQPQHF. CDR3 DNA: TGTGCCAGTAGTACAGACAGGGTGGGGAATCAGCCCCAGCATTTT.

The CDR3 sequence is CASRNGGTSNQPQHF. CDR3 in DNA: TGTGCCAGCAGAAACGGGGGAACTAGCAATCAGCCCCAGCATTTT. The chain links TRBV6-5 to TRBJ1-5; weak D call: TRBD1 (5 bases). Trimming removed 6 bases at V and 0 bases at J, with 12 bases between. CDR3 length: 15 residues. Germline V gives CDR1 MNHEY, CDR2 SVGAGI.

The V gene is TRBV29-1, the J gene TRBJ2-5; 8 nucleotides align to TRBD2. Germline values: CDR1 SQVTM, CDR2 ANQGSEA. There are 13 residues in the CDR3. The CDR3 region has the DNA TGCGGTTTCCAGGTGGGACTAGGGGAGACCCAGTACTTC. It translates to CGFQVGLGETQYF.

This rearrangement joins TRBV6-5 to TRBJ2-1; 7 bases map to TRBD2. Looked up from germline, CDR1 is MNHEY and CDR2 is SVGAGI. After removal of 7 bases from V and 7 bases from J, the junction contained 13 bases not matched to a gene. The CDR3 is 15 residues long. CDR3 protein: CASTLVAGDSNEQFF. CDR3 in DNA: TGTGCCAGCACCCTAGTGGCGGGAGACAGTAATGAGCAGTTCTTC.

The chain is built from TRBV2 and TRBJ1-6, with 8 bases that match TRBD1. V was pared by 6 bases and J by 7 bases, with 5 bases of the junction left unmatched. The CDR3 runs to 14 residues. The V gene's germline CDR1 is SNHLY and CDR2 FYNNEI. As DNA, the CDR3 is TGTGCCAGCAGGAGGACAGGGAGGAATTCACCCCTCCACTTT. It codes for CASRRTGRNSPLHF.

The V call is TRBV25-1, the J call TRBJ1-1; tentatively, D is TRBD1 (5 bases). The CDR3 runs to 14 residues. CDR1 is MGHDK and CDR2 is SYGVNS in the germline V gene. Trimming stripped 2 bases from V and 1 base from J, with 8 bases between. The CDR3 DNA sequence: TGTGCCAGCAGTGAAGGGGGAGGGAACACTGAAGCTTTCTTT. It yields the protein CASSEGGGNTEAFF.

This chain uses TRBV15 with TRBJ2-1; 8 bases are a match to TRBD1. This CDR3 comprises 15 residues. Per germline, CDR1 LNHNV and CDR2 YYDKDF (reference sequence). Trimming at V came to 7 bases and at J to 8 bases, leaving 13 bases not matched to a gene. The CDR3 reads CATKQGDPYNDEQFF. The CDR3 region has the DNA TGTGCCACCAAACAGGGGGACCCCTACAACGATGAGCAGTTCTTC.

The chain recombines TRBV18 with TRBJ2-5; tentatively, D is TRBD1 (6 bases). Trimming removed 5 bases from V and 2 bases from J, with 12 bases in between. Per germline, CDR1 KGHSH and CDR2 LQKENI. This CDR3 is 14 amino acids long. CDR3 loop: CASSRGQLQETQYF. CDR3 coding DNA: TGTGCCAGCTCAAGGGGACAACTGCAAGAGACCCAGTACTTC.

In this sample, this clone turned up a few times. The gene calls are TRBV14 and TRBJ1-6; D not certain. CDR3 length: 15 amino acids. The V end was cut by 0 bases, the J end by 10 bases, with 13 bases between. The germline V gene encodes CDR1 SGHDN and CDR2 FVKESK. The CDR3: CASSQESGMGSPLHF. The DNA for the CDR3 is TGTGCCAGCAGCCAAGAGTCCGGGATGGGATCACCCCTCCACTTT.

The CDR3 protein is CASSLMGGGQETQYF. The CDR3 nucleotides read TGCGCCAGCAGCTTGATGGGAGGCGGCCAAGAGACCCAGTACTTC. J is TRBJ2-5 and V is TRBV5-1; tentative D call: TRBD2 (6 bases). The length of the CDR3 is 15 residues. V lost 1 base, J lost 1 base, and 11 bases lay in between. Per germline, CDR1 SGHRS and CDR2 YFSETQ.

The CDR3 spells CASSFPDVDEQFF. In DNA, the CDR3 is TGTGCCAGCAGCTTCCCCGATGTAGATGAGCAGTTCTTC. This rearrangement joins TRBV5-4 to TRBJ2-1; D remains ambiguous. This CDR3 has 13 residues. Germline V gives CDR1 SGHNT, CDR2 YYREEE (reference sequence). V shed 2 bases and J shed 8 bases, with 11 bases lying between them.

V usage is TRBV27 and J usage is TRBJ2-1; 9 positions agree with TRBD1. This CDR3 comprises 14 residues. The germline V gene has CDR1 MNHEY and CDR2 SMNVEV (reference sequence). Losses at the gene ends were 4 bases for V and 4 bases for J; bases not matched to a gene: 2. CDR3 in amino acids: CASSWTGDYNEQFF. The CDR3 DNA is TGTGCCAGCAGTTGGACAGGGGATTACAATGAGCAGTTCTTC.

This clone has more than one count but fewer than ten. V gene TRBV7-8 combines with J gene TRBJ2-5, with D possibly matching TRBD2 (6 bases). Trimming pared 1 base from V and 2 bases from J, leaving 11 bases between. The germline CDR1 and CDR2 sequences are SGHVS and FQNEAQ. The CDR3 loop spans 15 amino acids. Here the CDR3 reads CASSLVHGGQETQYF. CDR3 coding DNA: TGTGCCAGCAGCTTAGTACACGGGGGACAAGAGACCCAGTACTTC.

V gene TRBV2 combines with J gene TRBJ2-3; D gene unclear. CDR1 and CDR2 (germline): SNHLY, FYNNEI. The ends were cut back, 5 bases at V and 6 bases at J, with 6 bases in the middle. The CDR3 is made up of 11 amino acids. The CDR3: CASSPLDTQYF. Written as DNA, the CDR3 is TGTGCCAGCAGTCCCTTGGATACGCAGTATTTT.

The chain joins TRBV7-9 to TRBJ1-2; D ambiguous. This CDR3 contains 12 residues. Trimming cost V 4 bases and J 8 bases, with 11 bases left between them. In germline, CDR1 is SEHNR, CDR2 FQNEAQ (reference sequence). This CDR3 is CASSSDWAGYTF. The CDR3 DNA reads as TGTGCCAGCAGCTCGGACTGGGCCGGCTACACCTTC.

V and J are TRBV6-6 and TRBJ1-2; D not certain. Per the germline V gene, CDR1 is MNHNY and CDR2 is SVGAGI (reference sequence). CDR3 size: 12 residues. V gave up 0 bases and J gave up 5 bases, with 4 bases separating them. CDR3 loop: CASSYSEYGYTF. The CDR3 bases are TGTGCCAGCAGTTACTCGGAGTATGGCTACACCTTC.

The chain couples TRBV7-8 to TRBJ2-3; a weak D match, TRBD2 (5 bases). Trimming removed 2 bases from V and 0 bases from J, with 9 bases in between. This CDR3 comprises 15 residues. Germline lookup yields CDR1 SGHVS and CDR2 FQNEAQ. The chain's CDR3 is CASSLLAASTDTQYF. CDR3 nucleotides: TGTGCCAGCAGCTTACTAGCAGCTAGCACAGATACGCAGTATTTT.